This T cell receptor (beta chain) was sequenced in a study of cytomegalovirus exposure and HLA in healthy donors. Notes on the study in general: More than 150 TCR beta chains were listed as cytomegalovirus-associated.

This clone was observed once. The antigen is not known. Sequencing was performed with immunoSEQ multiplex PCR; in TCRdb, only in-frame clones are kept and a portion is missing. The sample holds about 260,000 clones; around 90% are singletons and the top ten take 3% to 3.5%. Separate from the approximately 650-subject first cohort, the roughly 110-subject validation cohort was the one that the donors belonged to. The CDR3 covers 14 residues. The sequence came from a woman aged 25 to 39 in good health and CMV-seronegative. V gene TRBV1 combines with J gene TRBJ2-3; TRBD2 is the table's D call, not checked against the DNA. TRBV1 is a recognized pseudogene. The sequencing input was PBMCs. CDR3: CTVSSGGVTDTQYF. In DNA form, the CDR3 reads TGCACCGTGAGTAGCGGGGGGGTCACAGATACGCAGTATTTT.